These T cell receptor beta chains were read from a single sample in a study of blood T cell repertoires in COVID-19. Sequencing used immunoSEQ multiplex PCR; TCRdb keeps in-frame clones, though not all of them. This table has roughly 220,000 clones, about 79% appearing once. What was sequenced was peripheral blood. These receptors all stem from a woman aged 40-49 years who had recovered from COVID-19. The CDR3 runs from the conserved cysteine through the conserved F or W. The D gene is left open where the match is weak. Only part of the rows carry a size: once, few, many, or a class if the clone is expanded.

d_call: -; cdr3_length: 13; v_call: TRBV30; j_call: TRBJ1-5; clone_size: -; cdr3_aa: CAWREAANQPQHF; cdr3_nt: TGTGCCTGGAGGGAGGCCGCCAATCAGCCCCAGCATTTT
d_call: -; cdr3_length: 17; v_call: TRBV28; j_call: TRBJ1-4; clone_size: -; cdr3_aa: CASGFSGYLLTNEKLFF; cdr3_nt: TGTGCCAGCGGGTTCTCGGGATACTTGCTAACTAATGAAAAACTGTTTTTT
d_call: -; cdr3_length: 11; v_call: TRBV11-3; j_call: TRBJ2-1; clone_size: once; cdr3_aa: CASSFSYEQFF; cdr3_nt: TGTGCCAGCAGCTTTAGCTATGAGCAGTTCTTC
d_call: TRBD1; cdr3_length: 12; v_call: TRBV24-1; j_call: TRBJ1-2; clone_size: -; cdr3_aa: CATRGQDYGYTF; cdr3_nt: TGTGCCACCAGAGGACAGGACTATGGCTACACCTTC
d_call: -; cdr3_length: 14; v_call: TRBV29-1; j_call: TRBJ1-5; clone_size: -; cdr3_aa: CSVLQDNSNQPQHF; cdr3_nt: TGCAGCGTTTTGCAGGACAATAGCAATCAGCCCCAGCATTTT
d_call: TRBD2; cdr3_length: 14; v_call: TRBV19; j_call: TRBJ2-7; clone_size: -; cdr3_aa: CASSVGLTYYEQYF; cdr3_nt: TGTGCCAGTAGTGTGGGACTAACATACTACGAGCAGTACTTC
d_call: -; cdr3_length: 14; v_call: TRBV18; j_call: TRBJ1-2; clone_size: -; cdr3_aa: CASSPTQGLNGYTF; cdr3_nt: TGTGCCAGCTCACCAACCCAGGGGCTCAATGGCTACACCTTC
d_call: TRBD1; cdr3_length: 18; v_call: TRBV7-9; j_call: TRBJ2-5; clone_size: -; cdr3_aa: CASSRDFDYRGLEETQYF; cdr3_nt: TGTGCCAGCAGCCGCGACTTTGATTACAGGGGGCTGGAAGAGACCCAGTACTTC
d_call: TRBD1; cdr3_length: 15; v_call: TRBV7-2; j_call: TRBJ1-1; clone_size: few; cdr3_aa: CASSLRFQGAFEAFF; cdr3_nt: TGTGCCAGCAGCTTAAGGTTTCAGGGGGCTTTTGAAGCTTTCTTT
d_call: TRBD1; cdr3_length: 16; v_call: TRBV6-4; j_call: TRBJ1-2; clone_size: few; cdr3_aa: CASSAADGEGADGYTF; cdr3_nt: TGTGCCAGCAGTGCGGCAGACGGTGAGGGGGCCGATGGCTACACCTTC
d_call: -; cdr3_length: 17; v_call: TRBV10-3; j_call: TRBJ1-4; clone_size: -; cdr3_aa: CAISESRGGLLNEKLFF; cdr3_nt: TGTGCCATCAGTGAGTCGAGGGGGGGCCTACTAAATGAAAAACTGTTTTTT
d_call: TRBD2; cdr3_length: 14; v_call: TRBV3-1/TRBV3-2; j_call: TRBJ2-1; clone_size: -; cdr3_aa: CASSPLAGGHEQFF; cdr3_nt: TGTGCCAGCAGCCCATTAGCGGGGGGGCACGAGCAGTTCTTC
d_call: TRBD1; cdr3_length: 13; v_call: TRBV19; j_call: TRBJ1-5; clone_size: -; cdr3_aa: CATLGQGHQPQHF; cdr3_nt: TGTGCCACCCTGGGACAGGGTCATCAGCCCCAGCATTTT
d_call: -; cdr3_length: 12; v_call: TRBV28; j_call: TRBJ2-7; clone_size: few; cdr3_aa: CASSLSLYEQYF; cdr3_nt: TGTGCCAGCAGTTTATCCCTTTACGAGCAGTACTTC
d_call: TRBD1; cdr3_length: 16; v_call: TRBV4-3; j_call: TRBJ2-4; clone_size: -; cdr3_aa: CASSQYRGALKNIQYF; cdr3_nt: TGCGCCAGCAGCCAATACAGGGGCGCCCTCAAAAACATTCAGTACTTC
d_call: -; cdr3_length: 12; v_call: TRBV7-2; j_call: TRBJ1-5; clone_size: -; cdr3_aa: CASSPPNQPQHF; cdr3_nt: TGTGCCAGCAGCCCCCCTAATCAGCCCCAGCATTTT
d_call: -; cdr3_length: 13; v_call: TRBV28; j_call: TRBJ1-1; clone_size: -; cdr3_aa: CASSFFGQTEAFF; cdr3_nt: TGTGCCAGCAGTTTTTTTGGGCAGACTGAAGCTTTCTTT
d_call: TRBD2; cdr3_length: 14; v_call: TRBV6-5; j_call: TRBJ2-7; clone_size: -; cdr3_aa: CASSYSGGVYEQYF; cdr3_nt: TGTGCCAGCAGTTACTCCGGGGGGGTCTACGAGCAGTACTTC
d_call: -; cdr3_length: 10; v_call: TRBV20-1; j_call: TRBJ1-1; clone_size: -; cdr3_aa: CSRESEEAFF; cdr3_nt: TGCAGTCGAGAGAGTGAGGAAGCTTTCTTT
d_call: TRBD1; cdr3_length: 14; v_call: TRBV7-2; j_call: TRBJ1-2; clone_size: -; cdr3_aa: CASSAGQEDYGYTF; cdr3_nt: TGTGCCAGCAGCGCCGGACAGGAGGATTATGGCTACACCTTC
d_call: TRBD2; cdr3_length: 17; v_call: TRBV9; j_call: TRBJ2-3; clone_size: -; cdr3_aa: CASSVGAGGFGTDTQYF; cdr3_nt: TGTGCCAGCAGCGTAGGGGCGGGGGGGTTTGGCACAGATACGCAGTATTTT
d_call: -; cdr3_length: 14; v_call: TRBV5-1; j_call: TRBJ2-5; clone_size: -; cdr3_aa: CASSLGDRDLTQYF; cdr3_nt: TGCGCCAGCAGCTTGGGAGACAGGGACTTAACCCAGTACTTC
d_call: -; cdr3_length: 14; v_call: TRBV7-2; j_call: TRBJ1-2; clone_size: -; cdr3_aa: CASSLGGGNYGYTF; cdr3_nt: TGTGCCAGCAGCTTAGGGGGGGGTAACTATGGCTACACCTTC
d_call: TRBD2; cdr3_length: 17; v_call: TRBV11-3; j_call: TRBJ2-3; clone_size: -; cdr3_aa: CASSSSSGGYGTDTQYF; cdr3_nt: TGTGCCAGCAGCTCTTCTAGCGGGGGGTATGGGACAGATACGCAGTATTTT
d_call: TRBD1; cdr3_length: 14; v_call: TRBV5-1; j_call: TRBJ1-2; clone_size: once; cdr3_aa: CASSAGQGLGGYTF; cdr3_nt: TGCGCCAGCAGCGCGGGACAGGGCTTAGGTGGCTACACCTTC
d_call: TRBD1; cdr3_length: 15; v_call: TRBV11-3; j_call: TRBJ2-1; clone_size: -; cdr3_aa: CASSLEQGGYNEQFF; cdr3_nt: TGTGCCAGCAGCTTAGAACAGGGGGGCTACAATGAGCAGTTCTTC
d_call: -; cdr3_length: 18; v_call: TRBV7-8; j_call: TRBJ1-6; clone_size: -; cdr3_aa: CASSLAIQGNSYNSPLHF; cdr3_nt: TGTGCCAGCAGCTTAGCGATTCAGGGAAACTCCTATAATTCACCCCTCCACTTT
d_call: -; cdr3_length: 16; v_call: TRBV4-1; j_call: TRBJ1-4; clone_size: -; cdr3_aa: CASSQEAGASSEKLFF; cdr3_nt: TGCGCCAGCAGCCAAGAAGCAGGCGCAAGTTCGGAAAAACTGTTTTTT
d_call: -; cdr3_length: 17; v_call: TRBV5-4; j_call: TRBJ1-1; clone_size: -; cdr3_aa: CASAARGEGPRDTEAFF; cdr3_nt: TGTGCCAGCGCAGCACGGGGAGAGGGTCCTAGGGACACTGAAGCTTTCTTT
d_call: TRBD2; cdr3_length: 17; v_call: TRBV15; j_call: TRBJ2-3; clone_size: once; cdr3_aa: CATSSPVLAGNTDTQYF; cdr3_nt: TGTGCCACCAGCAGTCCTGTTTTAGCGGGGAACACAGATACGCAGTATTTT
d_call: -; cdr3_length: 16; v_call: TRBV6-5; j_call: TRBJ2-1; clone_size: -; cdr3_aa: CASSYSIQGTTNEQFF; cdr3_nt: TGTGCCAGCAGTTACTCGATCCAGGGAACCACCAATGAGCAGTTCTTC
d_call: -; cdr3_length: 16; v_call: TRBV4-3; j_call: TRBJ2-2; clone_size: -; cdr3_aa: CASSQGPGQGHGELFF; cdr3_nt: TGCGCCAGCAGCCAAGGTCCTGGTCAGGGTCACGGGGAGCTGTTTTTT
d_call: -; cdr3_length: 13; v_call: TRBV28; j_call: TRBJ2-2; clone_size: once; cdr3_aa: CASRIAGTGELFF; cdr3_nt: TGTGCCAGCAGGATAGCCGGGACCGGGGAGCTGTTTTTT
d_call: TRBD1; cdr3_length: 14; v_call: TRBV11-3; j_call: TRBJ2-3; clone_size: -; cdr3_aa: CASSLGRGTDTQYF; cdr3_nt: TGTGCCAGCAGCTTAGGCAGGGGGACAGATACGCAGTATTTT
d_call: -; cdr3_length: 14; v_call: TRBV3-1/TRBV3-2; j_call: TRBJ1-6; clone_size: once; cdr3_aa: CASSQVTESSALHF; cdr3_nt: TGTGCCAGCAGCCAAGTGACAGAGTCTTCGGCCCTCCACTTT
d_call: -; cdr3_length: 14; v_call: TRBV7-9; j_call: TRBJ1-1; clone_size: once; cdr3_aa: CASRGSTGAAEAFF; cdr3_nt: TGTGCCAGCAGGGGCAGTACAGGTGCGGCTGAAGCTTTCTTT
d_call: -; cdr3_length: 17; v_call: TRBV7-8; j_call: TRBJ1-4; clone_size: once; cdr3_aa: CASSPSPGRGYGEKLFF; cdr3_nt: TGTGCCAGCAGCCCTTCTCCGGGACGGGGGTACGGTGAAAAACTGTTTTTT
d_call: -; cdr3_length: 16; v_call: TRBV6-2/TRBV6-3; j_call: TRBJ2-7; clone_size: -; cdr3_aa: CASSFFPGLGAYEQYF; cdr3_nt: TGTGCCAGCAGTTTCTTTCCGGGACTTGGAGCCTACGAGCAGTACTTC
d_call: -; cdr3_length: 12; v_call: TRBV6-5; j_call: TRBJ2-7; clone_size: few; cdr3_aa: CASSDWAGAQYF; cdr3_nt: TGTGCCAGCAGCGACTGGGCGGGTGCGCAGTACTTC
d_call: -; cdr3_length: 15; v_call: TRBV6-6; j_call: TRBJ1-5; clone_size: -; cdr3_aa: CASSPEGVANQPQHF; cdr3_nt: TGTGCCAGCAGTCCTGAGGGGGTAGCAAATCAGCCCCAGCATTTT
d_call: -; cdr3_length: 12; v_call: TRBV4-2; j_call: TRBJ1-1; clone_size: once; cdr3_aa: CASSQRNTEAFF; cdr3_nt: TGTGCCAGCAGCCAACGGAACACTGAAGCTTTCTTT
d_call: TRBD2; cdr3_length: 13; v_call: TRBV29-1; j_call: TRBJ2-7; clone_size: -; cdr3_aa: CSVKSGGPYEQYF; cdr3_nt: TGCAGCGTTAAAAGCGGGGGGCCCTACGAGCAGTACTTC
d_call: TRBD1; cdr3_length: 16; v_call: TRBV9; j_call: TRBJ2-5; clone_size: many; cdr3_aa: CASSVSPQGAEETQYF; cdr3_nt: TGTGCCAGCAGCGTAAGTCCACAGGGGGCGGAAGAGACCCAGTACTTC
d_call: -; cdr3_length: 12; v_call: TRBV28; j_call: TRBJ2-1; clone_size: -; cdr3_aa: CASSATSIEQFF; cdr3_nt: TGTGCCAGCAGCGCAACTAGCATTGAGCAGTTCTTC
d_call: -; cdr3_length: 15; v_call: TRBV10-3; j_call: TRBJ1-2; clone_size: -; cdr3_aa: CATFKPQGPRSGYTF; cdr3_nt: TGTGCCACCTTTAAACCCCAGGGGCCTAGGTCTGGCTACACCTTC
d_call: TRBD1; cdr3_length: 13; v_call: TRBV20-1; j_call: TRBJ1-1; clone_size: -; cdr3_aa: CSASRTGNTEAFF; cdr3_nt: TGCAGTGCTAGTCGGACAGGGAACACTGAAGCTTTCTTT
d_call: TRBD1; cdr3_length: 13; v_call: TRBV28; j_call: TRBJ2-7; clone_size: -; cdr3_aa: CASRAGTGGVQYF; cdr3_nt: TGTGCCAGCAGGGCCGGGACAGGGGGCGTGCAGTACTTC
d_call: -; cdr3_length: 15; v_call: TRBV20-1; j_call: TRBJ2-3; clone_size: few; cdr3_aa: CSASVGGGHTDTQYF; cdr3_nt: TGCAGTGCTAGTGTTGGGGGGGGGCACACAGATACGCAGTATTTT
d_call: -; cdr3_length: 16; v_call: TRBV7-9; j_call: TRBJ2-1; clone_size: -; cdr3_aa: CASRLTGESRYNEQFF; cdr3_nt: TGTGCCAGCAGACTTACGGGGGAGTCGAGGTACAATGAGCAGTTCTTC
d_call: -; cdr3_length: 14; v_call: TRBV6-5; j_call: TRBJ1-2; clone_size: -; cdr3_aa: CASIGGSANYGYTF; cdr3_nt: TGTGCCAGCATAGGGGGTTCGGCTAACTATGGCTACACCTTC
d_call: TRBD1; cdr3_length: 14; v_call: TRBV11-3; j_call: TRBJ2-7; clone_size: -; cdr3_aa: CASSLRQGTYEQYF; cdr3_nt: TGTGCCAGCAGCCTACGACAGGGGACCTACGAGCAGTACTTC
d_call: -; cdr3_length: 16; v_call: TRBV7-9; j_call: TRBJ1-5; clone_size: few; cdr3_aa: CASSLRGAVGNQPQHF; cdr3_nt: TGTGCCAGCAGCTTACGGGGGGCCGTCGGCAATCAGCCCCAGCATTTT
d_call: TRBD2; cdr3_length: 15; v_call: TRBV4-3; j_call: TRBJ2-1; clone_size: -; cdr3_aa: CASSQLAGSYNEQFF; cdr3_nt: TGCGCCAGCAGCCAACTAGCGGGGTCCTACAATGAGCAGTTCTTC
d_call: TRBD1; cdr3_length: 17; v_call: TRBV28; j_call: TRBJ1-4; clone_size: -; cdr3_aa: CASSSTGGGGPNEKLFF; cdr3_nt: TGTGCCAGCAGCTCGACAGGGGGCGGTGGTCCTAATGAAAAACTGTTTTTT
d_call: TRBD1; cdr3_length: 15; v_call: TRBV9; j_call: TRBJ2-5; clone_size: -; cdr3_aa: CASSVRGQGAETQYF; cdr3_nt: TGTGCCAGCAGCGTAAGAGGACAGGGGGCAGAGACCCAGTACTTC
d_call: -; cdr3_length: 14; v_call: TRBV6-2/TRBV6-3; j_call: TRBJ1-3; clone_size: -; cdr3_aa: CASSVLRDGNTIYF; cdr3_nt: TGTGCCAGCAGTGTGCTCAGGGATGGAAACACCATATATTTT
d_call: TRBD1; cdr3_length: 15; v_call: TRBV11-2; j_call: TRBJ2-2; clone_size: -; cdr3_aa: CASSIDDRVGRELFF; cdr3_nt: TGTGCCAGCAGCATAGACGACAGGGTAGGAAGGGAGCTGTTTTTT
d_call: -; cdr3_length: 15; v_call: TRBV4-3; j_call: TRBJ2-3; clone_size: few; cdr3_aa: CASSHGWGPTDTQYF; cdr3_nt: TGCGCCAGCAGCCATGGCTGGGGCCCCACAGATACGCAGTATTTT
d_call: -; cdr3_length: 14; v_call: TRBV9; j_call: TRBJ1-1; clone_size: -; cdr3_aa: CASSFGTFNTEAFF; cdr3_nt: TGTGCCAGCAGCTTCGGGACATTTAACACTGAAGCTTTCTTT
d_call: TRBD2; cdr3_length: 14; v_call: TRBV28; j_call: TRBJ2-7; clone_size: many; cdr3_aa: CASSGTSGSYEQYF; cdr3_nt: TGTGCCAGCAGTGGGACTAGCGGCTCCTACGAGCAGTACTTC